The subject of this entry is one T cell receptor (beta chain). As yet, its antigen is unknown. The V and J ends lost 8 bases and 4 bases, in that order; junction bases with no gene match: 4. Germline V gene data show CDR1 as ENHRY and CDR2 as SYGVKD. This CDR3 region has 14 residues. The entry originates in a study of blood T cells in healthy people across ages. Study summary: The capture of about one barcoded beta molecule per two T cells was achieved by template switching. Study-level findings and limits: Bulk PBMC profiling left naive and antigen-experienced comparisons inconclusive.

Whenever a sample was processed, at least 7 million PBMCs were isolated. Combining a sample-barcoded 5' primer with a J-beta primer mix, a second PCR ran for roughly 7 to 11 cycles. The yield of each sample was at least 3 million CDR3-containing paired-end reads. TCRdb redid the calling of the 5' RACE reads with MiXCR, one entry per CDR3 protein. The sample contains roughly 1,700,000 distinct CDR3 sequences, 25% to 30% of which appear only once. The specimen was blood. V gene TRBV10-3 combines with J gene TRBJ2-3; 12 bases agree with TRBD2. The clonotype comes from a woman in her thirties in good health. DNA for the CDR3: TGTGCCATCGGTACTAGCGGGGGGTCAGATACGCAGTATTTT. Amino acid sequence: CAIGTSGGSDTQYF.